This TCR beta chain was sequenced for a study of control samples from healthy donors and cancer patients. V lost 2 bases to trimming and J lost 4 bases, with 14 bases between them. This CDR3 has 15 amino acids. Germline V gene sequence: CDR1 KGHSH, CDR2 LQKENI. The assay was immunoSEQ multiplex PCR, and TCRdb's table has in-frame clones only and misses some. The sample lists 75,000 to 95,000 clones; 75% to 95% were seen once. The genes are TRBV18 and TRBJ1-2; no firm D call. The specimen was blood. The origin of this receptor is a woman aged 18-35 years in good health. CDR3 DNA: TGTGCCAGCTCACCAATTGGGAAGGTAACCTATGGCTACACCTTC. Its protein product is CASSPIGKVTYGYTF. Looking up the rest from reference TRBV18 and TRBJ1-2 gives the full variable domain: NAGVMQNPRHLVRRRGQEARLRCSPMKGHSHVYWYRQLPEEGLKFMVYLQKENIIDESGMPKERFSAEFPKEGPSILRIQQVVRGDSAAYFCASSPIGKVTYGYTFGSGTRLTVV.